This T cell receptor (beta chain) emerged from a study of blood T cell repertoires in COVID-19. Study-level background: Samples of COVID-19 (acute and convalescent) were obtained from the United States, Italy and Spain. T cells, B-cell-depleted T cells, or PBMCs provided the cDNA or gDNA that served as material.

The authors' processing: Estimates of nucleated cell counts were drawn from the amplification of reference gene primers. Clones were read by immunoSEQ multiplex PCR, and TCRdb kept only the in-frame ones, dropping some. The DNA gave D and trimming, while V, J and clone size come from that table. The repertoire holds some 150,000 clones, with roughly 90% as singletons. V lost 2 bases to trimming and J lost 3 bases, with 13 bases between them. Germline CDR1 MNHNS, CDR2 SASEGT. This CDR3 spans 15 amino acids. The rearrangement links TRBV6-1 to TRBJ1-2; D is perhaps TRBD1 (5 bases). The clonotype originates from a man aged 60 to 75 with acute or convalescent COVID-19. Sequencing was carried out using peripheral blood. The CDR3 bases are TGTGCCAGCAGTGAAACAGGAGACAGTTACTATGGCTACACCTTC. This translates into CASSETGDSYYGYTF.